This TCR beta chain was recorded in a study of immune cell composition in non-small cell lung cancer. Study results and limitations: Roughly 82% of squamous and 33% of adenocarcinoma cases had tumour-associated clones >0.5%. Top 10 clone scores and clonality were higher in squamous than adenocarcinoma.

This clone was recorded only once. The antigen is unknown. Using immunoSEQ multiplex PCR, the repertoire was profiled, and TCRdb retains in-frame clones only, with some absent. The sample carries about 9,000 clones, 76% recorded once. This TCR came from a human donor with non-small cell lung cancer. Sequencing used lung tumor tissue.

CDR3 DNA sequence: TGTGCCAGAAGCTTAGCCTCCTTTGTTAGCCCACCCGGGGAGCTGTTTTTT. It translates to CARSLASFVSPPGELFF. This chain uses TRBV7-5 with TRBJ2-2; whether TRBD2, the table's D call, matches the DNA was not checked. TRBV7-5 is recorded as a pseudogene. CDR3 length: 17 amino acids.